What follows are 20 T cell receptor beta chains derived from one specimen sequenced in a study of blood T cell repertoires in COVID-19 (dated by TCRdb to 2018 to 2021). The protocol used for the library was the immunoSEQ multiplex PCR assay. The table was pulled from immuneACCESS by TCRdb, which kept in-frame rearrangements only. Such tables lose some clones; where checked, under half of the loss comes from unresolved V genes, and the rest has no known cause. Present in this sample are approximately 190,000 clones, approximately 84% of which were seen just once. Of the sample, 6% to 8% is held by the ten largest clones. The sample taken for sequencing was peripheral blood. The origin of the receptors is a human donor with acute or convalescent COVID-19. The donor label of this sample is uncertain.

The V and J genes are TRBV6-1 and TRBJ1-5, with 11 positions matching TRBD1. The length of the CDR3 is 17 residues. CDR1 is MNHNS, CDR2 SASEGT, per germline. The trim removed 4 bases at V and 4 bases at J, leaving 9 bases unmatched. CDR3 amino acids: CASSGDRGASNNQPQHF. The CDR3, as DNA: TGTGCCAGCAGTGGGGACAGGGGGGCGAGTAATAATCAGCCCCAGCATTTT.

V and J are TRBV7-2 and TRBJ1-4, with TRBD1 matching 8 bases. Germline CDR1 reads SGHTA; CDR2 reads FQGNSA. This CDR3 spans 15 amino acids. The V segment lost 3 bases and the J segment 5 bases; nucleotides outside the gene matches: 5. This CDR3 reads CASSLRQGQNEKLFF. As DNA, the CDR3 is TGTGCCAGCAGCTTGAGACAGGGGCAGAATGAAAAACTGTTTTTT.

The chain carries TRBV6-2 or TRBV6-3 and TRBJ1-5, with 7 bases that match TRBD1. The CDR3 is made up of 14 amino acids. CDR1 MNHEY and CDR2 SVGEGT come from the germline V gene. Unmatched junction bases numbered 3, after V lost 2 bases and J lost 5 bases. The CDR3 region is CASSYGGGHQPQHF. In DNA form, the CDR3 reads TGTGCCAGCAGTTACGGAGGGGGCCATCAGCCCCAGCATTTT.

The chain is built from TRBV6-5 and TRBJ1-3; TRBD1 agrees at 7 bases. The CDR3 has 15 residues. The ends lost 0 bases at V and 4 bases at J; junction bases unmatched: 3. Looked up from germline, CDR1 is MNHEY and CDR2 is SVGAGI. The CDR3 loop is CASSYSQGVGNTIYF. CDR3 nucleotides: TGTGCCAGCAGTTACTCGCAGGGGGTAGGAAACACCATATATTTT.

J is TRBJ2-2 and V is TRBV19, with a possible D match to TRBD2 (6 bases). The CDR3 is made up of 14 amino acids. The V end lost 10 bases, the J end lost 0 bases, and 12 bases lay between the germline ends. Germline V gives CDR1 LNHDA, CDR2 SQIVND (reference sequence). The CDR3 loop reads CATRRGSNTGELFF. The CDR3 DNA sequence: TGTGCCACTCGCCGGGGGTCGAACACCGGGGAGCTGTTTTTT.

The chain employs TRBV6-6 and TRBJ1-2; no reliable D call. With 4 bases removed from V and 4 bases from J, the gap between germline ends came to 10 bases. Germline loops: CDR1 MNHNY, CDR2 SVGAGI (reference sequence). The CDR3 is 13 amino acids. The DNA of the CDR3 is TGTGCCAGCAGTTCCGGGGTCGGCTATGGCTACACCTTC. Translating gives CASSSGVGYGYTF.

In its sample, this clone was seen a few times. The chain is built from TRBV12-3 or TRBV12-4 and TRBJ2-3, with D hard to call. V was cut by 6 bases and J by 4 bases, with 5 bases left in between. CDR3 length: 11 residues. This CDR3 is CASSLSDTQYF. The CDR3 DNA follows: TGTGCCAGCAGCCTCTCAGATACGCAGTATTTT.

This clone was recorded only once. The rearrangement links TRBV27 to TRBJ1-2; 7 positions agree with TRBD1. This CDR3 comprises 17 residues. From germline, CDR1 is MNHEY and CDR2 SMNVEV (reference sequence). The V and J ends lost 0 bases and 0 bases, in that order; junction bases with no gene match: 7. CDR3 loop: CASSLSSGGYSNYGYTF. As DNA, the CDR3 is TGTGCCAGCAGTTTATCGTCAGGGGGATATTCTAACTATGGCTACACCTTC.

The chain couples TRBV9 to TRBJ1-2, with unresolved D. CDR1 is SGDLS and CDR2 is YYNGEE in the germline V gene. Trimming pared 0 bases from V and 8 bases from J, leaving 5 bases between. This CDR3 spans 11 amino acids. DNA for the CDR3: TGTGCCAGCAGCGTAGATGGCGGCTACACCTTC. This encodes CASSVDGGYTF.

The chain is built from TRBV29-1 and TRBJ1-2, with D perhaps TRBD1 (5 bases). This CDR3 has 18 residues. V shed 0 bases and J shed 5 bases, with 25 bases lying between them. The germline gives CDR1 SQVTM, CDR2 ANQGSEA. In DNA, the CDR3 is TGCAGCGTTGAAGATAACGCAGGTGGCGGGGCAGCCAGTTATGGCTACACCTTC. It encodes CSVEDNAGGGAASYGYTF. Combining the CDR3 with reference TRBV29-1 and TRBJ1-2 gives the whole variable domain SAVISQKPSRDICQRGTSLTIQCQVDSQVTMMFWYRQQPGQSLTLIATANQGSEATYESGFVIDKFPISRPNLTFSTLTVSNMSPEDSSIYLCSVEDNAGGGAASYGYTFGSGTRLTVV.

As for this clone: Other DNA sequences from this sample encode an identical CDR3 as well. The chain has TRBV7-3 and TRBJ2-1; 7 bases line up with TRBD2. Germline-derived CDR1 and CDR2 are SGHTA and FQGTGA. The CDR3 extends over 16 amino acids. J lost 0 bases, V lost 2 bases, and 4 bases had no gene match. CDR3 residues: CASSLLGGSSYNEQFF. The CDR3 DNA follows: TGTGCCAGCAGCTTACTCGGCGGGAGCTCCTACAATGAGCAGTTCTTC.

The genes are TRBV7-2 and TRBJ2-3; possibly TRBD1 for D (5 bases). This CDR3 region has 14 residues. Germline lookup yields CDR1 SGHTA and CDR2 FQGNSA. V lost 4 bases and J lost 2, with 10 bases in between. The CDR3 is CASSSDSTTDTQYF. The CDR3 coding sequence is TGTGCCAGCAGCTCTGACAGTACCACAGATACGCAGTATTTT.

This chain links TRBV30 with TRBJ2-2, with 7 bases that match TRBD1. CDR3 length equals 19 residues. Unmatched junction bases numbered 19, after V lost 2 bases and J lost 4 bases. The germline V gene encodes CDR1 GTSNPN and CDR2 SVGIG (reference sequence). The CDR3 protein is CAWSSDYPPGQRPTGELFF. The CDR3 DNA reads TGTGCCTGGAGTTCCGACTATCCCCCGGGACAGCGACCCACCGGGGAGCTGTTTTTT.

The chain uses TRBV28 and TRBJ1-5; a possible D gene is TRBD1 (5 bases). Trimming removed 2 bases from V and 4 bases from J, with 21 bases in between. Germline values: CDR1 MDHEN, CDR2 SYDVKM. CDR3 length: 18 residues. The CDR3 region is CASSLGGTGIGVNQPQHF. CDR3 DNA: TGTGCCAGCAGTTTAGGGGGGACCGGGATTGGGGTAAATCAGCCCCAGCATTTT.

The rearrangement links TRBV28 to TRBJ2-7, with a tentative D call TRBD1 (6 bases). CDR1 and CDR2 from the germline V gene are MDHEN and SYDVKM. The CDR3 is 17 amino acids. The germline V and J ends were trimmed by 3 bases and 3 bases, with 21 bases remaining between them. The CDR3 DNA follows: TGTGCCAGCAGTTTGATGACAGGCGGATCCCCGGACTACGAGCAGTACTTC. Its translation: CASSLMTGGSPDYEQYF. Combining the CDR3 with reference TRBV28 and TRBJ2-7 gives the whole variable domain DVKVTQSSRYLVKRTGEKVFLECVQDMDHENMFWYRQDPGLGLRLIYFSYDVKMKEKGDIPEGYSVSREKKERFSLILESASTNQTSMYLCASSLMTGGSPDYEQYFGPGTRLTVT.

The rearrangement links TRBV4-2 to TRBJ2-7, with 7 nucleotides matching TRBD2. In germline, CDR1 is LGHNA, CDR2 YNFKEQ. After removal of 1 base from V and 0 bases from J, the junction contained 6 bases not matched to a gene. The CDR3 is 16 residues long. The CDR3 DNA sequence: TGTGCCAGCAGCCAAGCCGGGCTAGCGGTCTCCTACGAGCAGTACTTC. The encoded protein is CASSQAGLAVSYEQYF.

The chain combines TRBV12-3 or TRBV12-4 with TRBJ2-1; possible D gene TRBD1, 5 bases. V lost 1 base and J 12 bases, leaving 10 bases between the germline ends. This CDR3 contains 12 residues. Written as DNA, the CDR3 is TGTGCCAGCAGTTTAGTAGGGGCGGCGCAGTTCTTC. Translated: CASSLVGAAQFF.

The CDR3 DNA sequence: TGCGCCAGCAGCCAAGCCCGCGGAGGCACAGATACGCAGTATTTT. Its translation is CASSQARGGTDTQYF. The rearrangement joins TRBV4-3 to TRBJ2-3; D is unresolved. This CDR3 is 15 amino acids long. Germline CDR1 reads LGHNA; CDR2 reads YSLEER. V shed 1 base and J shed 1 base, with 9 bases lying between them.

This clone has just a few counts. The CDR3 reads CASSLTGGSDEQYF. The CDR3 DNA reads as TGTGCCAGCAGTTTAACAGGGGGCTCTGACGAGCAGTACTTC. This chain links TRBV28 with TRBJ2-7, with 9 bases fitting TRBD1. The CDR3 has 14 residues. Germline V gives CDR1 MDHEN, CDR2 SYDVKM. The V and J ends lost 2 bases and 5 bases, in that order; junction bases with no gene match: 4. The full variable domain, completed using reference TRBV28 and TRBJ2-7, is DVKVTQSSRYLVKRTGEKVFLECVQDMDHENMFWYRQDPGLGLRLIYFSYDVKMKEKGDIPEGYSVSREKKERFSLILESASTNQTSMYLCASSLTGGSDEQYFGPGTRLTVT.

The sample holds one count of this clone. The rearrangement links TRBV11-1 to TRBJ2-1; 8 bases agree with TRBD2. Per germline, CDR1 SGHAT and CDR2 FQDESV (reference sequence). After removal of 5 bases from V and 1 base from J, the junction contained 4 bases not matched to a gene. The CDR3 extends over 15 amino acids. In DNA, the CDR3 is TGTGCCAGCAGCCCGGGGGGGTTGTCCTACAATGAGCAGTTCTTC. Protein: CASSPGGLSYNEQFF.